These T cell receptor beta chains were read from a single sample in a study of naive and memory T cell subsets. TCRdb re-analysed the 5' RACE reads in MiXCR, keeping a single row per CDR3 protein. The sample has tens of thousands of distinct CDR3 sequences, 7.6% seen once. These receptor sequences come from a female donor in good health. CDR3s include the opening cysteine and the closing phenylalanine or tryptophan. A D gene is named only where the DNA matches it firmly. Size tells how often a clone was seen (once, few, many) or the class of an expanded clone, and some rows leave it out.

v_call,d_call,clone_size,j_call,cdr3_nt,cdr3_aa
TRBV7-2,.,many,TRBJ1-2,TGTGCCAGCAGCTATAGAGAAGCGTCTGGCTACACCTTC,CASSYREASGYTF
TRBV5-1,.,.,TRBJ2-5,TGCGCCAGCAGCCAAGACTTCGGTAGAGAGACCCAGTACTTC,CASSQDFGRETQYF
TRBV29-1,.,.,TRBJ1-4,TGCAGCGTTAGTTGGTCATCCGGAGATGAAAAACTGTTTTTT,CSVSWSSGDEKLFF
TRBV6-5,.,many,TRBJ1-1,TGTGCCAGCAGTTACATCCAGGGGAGGACTGAAGCTTTCTTT,CASSYIQGRTEAFF
TRBV7-8,TRBD1,.,TRBJ2-7,TGTGCCAGCAGCTTAGCAGGGACAGGGGGGTCCTACGAGCAGTACTTC,CASSLAGTGGSYEQYF
TRBV28,.,many,TRBJ1-3,TGTGCCAGCAGCCCCGGACACAGCTCTGGAAACACCATATATTTT,CASSPGHSSGNTIYF
TRBV5-1,.,.,TRBJ2-1,TGCGCCAGCAGCGCGAACAATGAGCAGTTCTTC,CASSANNEQFF
TRBV14,.,few,TRBJ1-1,TGTGCCAGCAGTGTTTGGACGGGTAACACTGAAGCTTTCTTT,CASSVWTGNTEAFF
TRBV7-2,.,.,TRBJ2-3,TGTGCCAGCAGCTTCTTTGTAGGGGCAGATACGCAGTATTTT,CASSFFVGADTQYF
TRBV27,TRBD1,many,TRBJ2-7,TGTGCCAGCAGTTACAGGGGCGGGTACGAGCAGTACTTC,CASSYRGGYEQYF
TRBV6-2/TRBV6-3,.,.,TRBJ2-7,TGTGCCACTTGGGACTTCCCCACCTACGAGCAGTACTTC,CATWDFPTYEQYF
TRBV5-1,.,few,TRBJ2-7,TGCGCCAGCAGCTTGGCAGGGTCCCCCTACGAGCAGTACTTC,CASSLAGSPYEQYF
TRBV30,TRBD2,few,TRBJ2-1,TGTGCCTGGAAGGAGGCTAGCGGGGGGGCTGTGGACAATGAGCAGTTCTTC,CAWKEASGGAVDNEQFF
TRBV4-3,.,few,TRBJ1-3,TGCGCCAGCAGCCGATCCCCTTCAGGGACTTCTGGAAACACCATATATTTT,CASSRSPSGTSGNTIYF
TRBV6-5,TRBD2,many,TRBJ2-5,TGTGCCAGCAGTTACGTTCGGGCAGGGAGGGAAGAGACCCAGTACTTC,CASSYVRAGREETQYF
TRBV27,TRBD1,many,TRBJ1-1,TGTGCCAGCAGTTTATTAGGCAGGGGGCTCACCACGGGCACTGAAGCTTTCTTT,CASSLLGRGLTTGTEAFF
TRBV7-2,.,many,TRBJ1-5,TGTGCCAGCAGCTTGGACGCCGGGGGCCAGCCCCAGCATTTT,CASSLDAGGQPQHF
TRBV28,TRBD1,many,TRBJ2-1,TGTGCCAGCAGACAGACAGGGCACCATGAGCAGTTCTTC,CASRQTGHHEQFF
TRBV7-8,.,many,TRBJ1-1,TGTGCCAGCAGCCCGGGCTGGGTATATGGCACTGAAGCTTTCTTT,CASSPGWVYGTEAFF
TRBV7-2,TRBD1,.,TRBJ1-2,TGTGCCAGCAGCTTAAGAACAGGGGGAGACTATGGCTACACCTTC,CASSLRTGGDYGYTF
TRBV4-3,.,few,TRBJ1-3,TGCGCCAGCAGCCCTGGGAGAGTTGGAAACACCATATATTTT,CASSPGRVGNTIYF
TRBV5-6,.,many,TRBJ2-3,TGTGCCAGCAGCTTGGTAATTGCCCCAGATACGCAGTATTTT,CASSLVIAPDTQYF
TRBV2,.,.,TRBJ1-4,TGTGCCGGGGGGGGCACTAATGAAAAACTGTTTTTT,CAGGGTNEKLFF
TRBV4-3,TRBD1,many,TRBJ2-7,TGCGCCAGCAGCCAAGGCACGGGACAGGCTAACTACGAGCAGTACTTC,CASSQGTGQANYEQYF
TRBV28,TRBD1,few,TRBJ2-5,TGTGCCAGCAGTCCACGTCCCGGGACAGGAAAAGCCCAAGAGACCCAGTACTTC,CASSPRPGTGKAQETQYF
TRBV21-1,.,many,TRBJ2-6,TGTGCCAGCAGCAAAGCCGCGCAGCGAACTATTTCTGGGGCCAACGTCCTGACTTTC,CASSKAAQRTISGANVLTF
TRBV19,.,few,TRBJ2-5,TGTGCCAGTAGTCCCCGGACAGCAACTGAGACCCAGTACTTC,CASSPRTATETQYF
TRBV30,.,few,TRBJ2-1,TGTGCCTGGAGTCGAGGATTGGCGAATGAGCAGTTCTTC,CAWSRGLANEQFF
TRBV30,.,few,TRBJ2-7,TGTGCCTGGAGTAGCCACCACCGCGGGCCCTACGAGCAGTACTTC,CAWSSHHRGPYEQYF
TRBV23-1,.,.,TRBJ2-1,TGCGCCGGGAGGCGGCAGGGGCATGAGCAGTTCTTC,CAGRRQGHEQFF
TRBV5-6,TRBD1,.,TRBJ1-2,TGTGCCAGCAGCTCAGTGAGGGACAGGGCTTTAGTCGACTATGGCTACACCTTC,CASSSVRDRALVDYGYTF
TRBV7-2,.,many,TRBJ1-1,TGTGCCAGCAGCCCTTATTTCGAGACGGGTAACACTGAAGCTTTCTTT,CASSPYFETGNTEAFF
TRBV12-3/TRBV12-4,.,many,TRBJ1-1,TGTGCCAGCAGCATGAACACTGAAGCTTTCTTT,CASSMNTEAFF
TRBV6-2/TRBV6-3,.,many,TRBJ1-1,TGTGCCAGCAGGGGGGCCCTGAACACTGAAGCTTTCTTT,CASRGALNTEAFF
TRBV9,.,few,TRBJ1-4,TGTGCCAGCAGCGTAGAGGGGGGCCGGGGTGAAAAACTGTTTTTT,CASSVEGGRGEKLFF
TRBV28,.,.,TRBJ2-5,TGTGCCAGCAGGCCACCGGGATCTCAAGAGACCCAGTACTTC,CASRPPGSQETQYF
TRBV20-1,TRBD2,.,TRBJ2-1,TGCAGTGCTAGCGGGGGGGATGAGAATGAGCAGTTCTTC,CSASGGDENEQFF
TRBV7-2,.,few,TRBJ2-7,TGTGCCAGCAGCTCGGACACAGGCTACGAGCAGTACTTC,CASSSDTGYEQYF
TRBV20-1,TRBD2,few,TRBJ2-5,TGCAGTGTTCCGGTGGGCGGGGGGGCCTCGGAGACCCAGTACTTC,CSVPVGGGASETQYF
TRBV29-1,TRBD2,.,TRBJ2-7,TGCAGCGTGTGGGGCTTCGGATTAGCGGGGTCCTACGAGCAGTACTTC,CSVWGFGLAGSYEQYF
TRBV4-1,TRBD1,many,TRBJ1-2,TGCGCCAGCAGCCAGACAGGGGGAATCAGTCGCTACACCTTC,CASSQTGGISRYTF
TRBV29-1,.,few,TRBJ2-2,TGCAGCGTTGTCAGGAACACCGGGGAGCTGTTTTTT,CSVVRNTGELFF
TRBV6-6,TRBD1,.,TRBJ1-1,TGTGCCAGCAGTTACCCCCGCGGACAGGGTGAAGCTTTCTTT,CASSYPRGQGEAFF
TRBV12-5,.,many,TRBJ2-2,TGTGCTAGTGGTTTCGAGATCGGGGAGCTGTTTTTT,CASGFEIGELFF